The present T cell receptor beta chain was sequenced within a study of tissue T cells after allogeneic stem cell transplantation. Study-level findings and limits: Tissue-detected TCR repertoire was only partly captured by blood and spleen T cells. Shared clones across patients were few; motif clustering revealed tissue-specific shared signatures.

In regard to this clone: Its cognate antigen is unknown. Gene and germline names: mouse.

Assay used: immunoSEQ multiplex PCR; TCRdb lists only in-frame clones, some missing. The sample includes roughly 50,000 clones, over 70% of them seen just once. Sample: sorted cells pooled from one or two spleens. The sequence was obtained from a pool of C57BL/6 mice in good health.

The DNA read from the CDR3 is TGTGCCAGCAGGGCCGACAGGGCCGACACCGGGCAGCTCTAC. As protein: CASRADRADTGQLY. The whole CDR3 sequence is CASRADRADTGQLYF. The chain employs TRBV13-3 and TRBJ2-2; 7 nucleotides agree with TRBD1. Read sequence stops 1 residue before the CDR3 end, and the germline J gene provides the missing end. The V segment lost 5 bases and the J segment 3 bases; nucleotides outside the gene matches: 7. Germline V lookup: CDR1 NNHDY, CDR2 SYVADS. The CDR3 runs 15 residues. Full variable domain (remainder filled in from reference TRBV13-3 and TRBJ2-2): EAAVTQSPRSKVAVTGGKVTLSCHQTNNHDYMYWYRQDTGHGLRLIHYSYVADSTEKGDIPDGYKASRPSQENFSLILELASLSQTAVYFCASRADRADTGQLYFGEGSKLTVL.